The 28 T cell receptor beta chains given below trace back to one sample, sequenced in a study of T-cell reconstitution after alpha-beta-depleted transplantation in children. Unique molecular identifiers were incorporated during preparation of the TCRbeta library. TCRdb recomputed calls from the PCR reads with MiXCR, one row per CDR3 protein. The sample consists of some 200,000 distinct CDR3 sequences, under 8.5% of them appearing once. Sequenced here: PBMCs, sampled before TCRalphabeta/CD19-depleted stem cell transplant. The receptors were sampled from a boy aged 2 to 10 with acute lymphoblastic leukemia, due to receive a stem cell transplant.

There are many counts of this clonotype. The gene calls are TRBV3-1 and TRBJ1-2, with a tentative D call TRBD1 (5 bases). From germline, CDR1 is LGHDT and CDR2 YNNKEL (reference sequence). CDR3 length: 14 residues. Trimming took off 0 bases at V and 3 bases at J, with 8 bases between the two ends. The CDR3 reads CASSQDLTDYGYTF. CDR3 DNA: TGTGCCAGCAGCCAAGATCTGACAGACTATGGCTACACCTTC. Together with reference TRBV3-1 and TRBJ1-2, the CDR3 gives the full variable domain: DTAVSQTPKYLVTQMGNDKSIKCEQNLGHDTMYWYKQDSKKFLKIMFSYNNKELIINETVPNRFSPKSPDKAHLNLHINSLELGDSAVYFCASSQDLTDYGYTFGSGTRLTVV.

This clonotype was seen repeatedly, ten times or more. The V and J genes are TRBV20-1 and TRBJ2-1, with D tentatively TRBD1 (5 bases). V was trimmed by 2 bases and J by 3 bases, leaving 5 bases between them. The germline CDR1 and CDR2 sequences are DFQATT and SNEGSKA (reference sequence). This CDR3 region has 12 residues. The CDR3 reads CSARQGYNEQFF. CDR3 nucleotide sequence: TGCAGTGCTAGACAGGGCTACAATGAGCAGTTCTTC.

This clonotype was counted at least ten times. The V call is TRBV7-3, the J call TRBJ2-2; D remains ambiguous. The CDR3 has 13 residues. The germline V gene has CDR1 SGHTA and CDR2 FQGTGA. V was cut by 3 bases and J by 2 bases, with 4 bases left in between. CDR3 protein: CASSLGNTGELFF. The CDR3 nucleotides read TGTGCCAGCAGCTTGGGAAACACCGGGGAGCTGTTTTTT.

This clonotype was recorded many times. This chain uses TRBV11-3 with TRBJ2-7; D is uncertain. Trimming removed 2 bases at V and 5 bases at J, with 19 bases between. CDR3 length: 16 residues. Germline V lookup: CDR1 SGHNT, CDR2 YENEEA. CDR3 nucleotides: TGTGCCAGCAGCTTAATGGATTTGGGGTCGTTCCACGAGCAGTACTTC. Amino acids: CASSLMDLGSFHEQYF.

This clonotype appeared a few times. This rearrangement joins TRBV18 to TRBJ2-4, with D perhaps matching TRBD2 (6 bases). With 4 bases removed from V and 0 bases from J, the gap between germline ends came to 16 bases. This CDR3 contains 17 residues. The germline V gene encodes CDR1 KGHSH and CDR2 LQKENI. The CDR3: CASSLVWRGLAKNIQYF. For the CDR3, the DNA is TGTGCCAGCTCACTCGTCTGGCGGGGCTTAGCCAAAAACATTCAGTACTTC. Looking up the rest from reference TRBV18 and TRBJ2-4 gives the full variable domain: NAGVMQNPRHLVRRRGQEARLRCSPMKGHSHVYWYRQLPEEGLKFMVYLQKENIIDESGMPKERFSAEFPKEGPSILRIQQVVRGDSAAYFCASSLVWRGLAKNIQYFGAGTRLSVL.

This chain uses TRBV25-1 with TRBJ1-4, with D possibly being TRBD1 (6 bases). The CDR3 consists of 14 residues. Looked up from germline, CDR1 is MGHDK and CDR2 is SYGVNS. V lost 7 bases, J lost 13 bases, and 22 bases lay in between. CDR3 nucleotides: TGTGCCAGCACCGAAGCGGGCAGGGGAAAGCGACTGTTTTTT. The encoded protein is CASTEAGRGKRLFF.

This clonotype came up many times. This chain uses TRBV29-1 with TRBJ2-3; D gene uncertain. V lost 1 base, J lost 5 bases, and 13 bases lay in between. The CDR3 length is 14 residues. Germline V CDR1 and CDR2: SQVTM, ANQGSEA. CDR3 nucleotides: TGCAGCGTTGAAGGTGCCCCATCTGGAGATACGCAGTATTTT. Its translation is CSVEGAPSGDTQYF.

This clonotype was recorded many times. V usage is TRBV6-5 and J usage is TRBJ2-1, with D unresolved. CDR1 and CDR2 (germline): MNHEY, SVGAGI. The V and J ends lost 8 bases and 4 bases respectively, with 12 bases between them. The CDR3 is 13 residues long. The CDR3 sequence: CASSTSPYNEQFF. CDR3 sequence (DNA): TGTGCCAGCTCGACCTCACCGTACAATGAGCAGTTCTTC.

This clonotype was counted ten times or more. The CDR3 spells CASSLAWGAQETQYF. In nucleotides, the CDR3 is TGCGCCAGCAGCTTGGCTTGGGGGGCCCAAGAGACCCAGTACTTC. V is TRBV5-1 and J is TRBJ2-5; possibly TRBD1 or TRBD2 for D (6 bases each). CDR1 and CDR2 from the germline V gene are SGHRS and YFSETQ. There are 15 residues in the CDR3. Deletions cut 0 bases from V and 1 base from J, with 10 bases between. Complete variable domain (other parts from reference TRBV5-1 and TRBJ2-5): KAGVTQTPRYLIKTRGQQVTLSCSPISGHRSVSWYQQTPGQGLQFLFEYFSETQRNKGNFPGRFSGRQFSNSRSEMNVSTLELGDSALYLCASSLAWGAQETQYFGPGTRLLVL.

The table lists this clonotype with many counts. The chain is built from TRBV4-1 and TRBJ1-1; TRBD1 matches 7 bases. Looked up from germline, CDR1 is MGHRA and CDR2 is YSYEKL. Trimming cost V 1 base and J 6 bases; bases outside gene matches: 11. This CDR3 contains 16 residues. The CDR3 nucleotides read TGCGCCAGCAGCCAAGCCCGACAGGGAAGGGTCCCTGAAGCTTTCTTT. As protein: CASSQARQGRVPEAFF.

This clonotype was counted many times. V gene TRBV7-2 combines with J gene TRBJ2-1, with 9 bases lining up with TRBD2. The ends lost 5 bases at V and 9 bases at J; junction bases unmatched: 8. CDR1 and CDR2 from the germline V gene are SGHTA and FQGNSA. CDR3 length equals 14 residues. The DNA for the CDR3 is TGTGCCAGCAGCAACCCCGGACTAGCGTTTGAGCAGTTCTTC. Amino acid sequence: CASSNPGLAFEQFF. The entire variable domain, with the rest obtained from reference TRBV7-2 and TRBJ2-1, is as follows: GAGVSQSPSNKVTEKGKDVELRCDPISGHTALYWYRQSLGQGLEFLIYFQGNSAPDKSGLPSDRFSAERTGGSVSTLTIQRTQQEDSAVYLCASSNPGLAFEQFFGPGTRLTVL.

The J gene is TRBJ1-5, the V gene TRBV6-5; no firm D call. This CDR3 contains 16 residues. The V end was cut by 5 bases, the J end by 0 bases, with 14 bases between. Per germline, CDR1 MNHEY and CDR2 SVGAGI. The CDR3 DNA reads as TGTGCCAGCAGTATAACGCCGGGGAGTAGCAATCAGCCCCAGCATTTT. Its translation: CASSITPGSSNQPQHF.

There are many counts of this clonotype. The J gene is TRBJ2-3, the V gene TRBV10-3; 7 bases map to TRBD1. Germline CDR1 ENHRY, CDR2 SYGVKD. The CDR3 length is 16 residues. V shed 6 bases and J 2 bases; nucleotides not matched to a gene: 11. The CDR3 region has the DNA TGTGCCATCAGAACCGACAGGGTTGGGAACACAGATACGCAGTATTTT. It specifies CAIRTDRVGNTDTQYF.

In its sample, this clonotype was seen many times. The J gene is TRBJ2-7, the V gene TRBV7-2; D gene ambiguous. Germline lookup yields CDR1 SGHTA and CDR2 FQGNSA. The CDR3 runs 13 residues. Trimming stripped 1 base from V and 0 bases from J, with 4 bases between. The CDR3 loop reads CASSLGASYEQYF. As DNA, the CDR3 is TGTGCCAGCAGCTTAGGCGCCTCCTACGAGCAGTACTTC.

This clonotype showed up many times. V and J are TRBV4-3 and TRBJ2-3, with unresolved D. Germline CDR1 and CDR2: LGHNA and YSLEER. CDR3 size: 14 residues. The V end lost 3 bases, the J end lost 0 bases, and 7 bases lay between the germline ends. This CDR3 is CASSHGQSTDTQYF. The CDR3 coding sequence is TGCGCCAGCAGCCATGGTCAGAGCACAGATACGCAGTATTTT.

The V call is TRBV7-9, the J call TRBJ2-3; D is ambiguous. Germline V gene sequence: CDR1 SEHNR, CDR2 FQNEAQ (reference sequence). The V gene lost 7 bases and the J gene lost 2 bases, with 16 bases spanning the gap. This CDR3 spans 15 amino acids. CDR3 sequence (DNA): TGTGCCAGCATCCCTCCTTTGGGCGACACAGATACGCAGTATTTT. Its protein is CASIPPLGDTDTQYF.

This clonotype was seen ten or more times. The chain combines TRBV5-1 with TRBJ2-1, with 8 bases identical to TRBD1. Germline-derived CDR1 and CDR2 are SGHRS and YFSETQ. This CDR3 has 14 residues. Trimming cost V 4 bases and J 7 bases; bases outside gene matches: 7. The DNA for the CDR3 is TGCGCCAGCAGCCTCGGACAGGGACGTAATGAGCAGTTCTTC. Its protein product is CASSLGQGRNEQFF.

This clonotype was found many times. The CDR3 bases are TGTGCCAGCAGCTTAACAGGGGGCGAGGCCAAAAACATTCAGTACTTC. It specifies CASSLTGGEAKNIQYF. The chain combines TRBV28 with TRBJ2-4, with 9 bases that match TRBD1. Germline loops: CDR1 MDHEN, CDR2 SYDVKM. The CDR3 is made up of 16 amino acids. Trimming took 6 bases from V and 1 from J; bases not matched to a gene: 7.

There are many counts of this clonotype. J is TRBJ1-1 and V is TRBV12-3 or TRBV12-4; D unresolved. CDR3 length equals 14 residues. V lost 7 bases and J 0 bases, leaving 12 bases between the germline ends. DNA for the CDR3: TGTGCCAGCACGAGCGACCCAATGAACACTGAAGCTTTCTTT. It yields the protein CASTSDPMNTEAFF.

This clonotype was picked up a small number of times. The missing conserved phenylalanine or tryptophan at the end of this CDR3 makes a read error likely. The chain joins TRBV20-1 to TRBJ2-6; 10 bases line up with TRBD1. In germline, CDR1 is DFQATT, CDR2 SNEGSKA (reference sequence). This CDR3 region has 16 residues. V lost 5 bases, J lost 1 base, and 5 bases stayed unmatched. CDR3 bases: TGCAGTGCTCCTCGACAGGGGGCATCTGGGGCCAACGTCCTGACTTCC. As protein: CSAPRQGASGANVLTS.

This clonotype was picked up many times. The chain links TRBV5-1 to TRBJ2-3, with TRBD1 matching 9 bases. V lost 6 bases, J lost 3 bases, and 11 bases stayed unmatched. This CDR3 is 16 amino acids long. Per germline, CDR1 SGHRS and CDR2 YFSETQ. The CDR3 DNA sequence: TGCGCCAGCAATCCGAATAGACAGGGGGGGACAGATACGCAGTATTTT. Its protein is CASNPNRQGGTDTQYF.

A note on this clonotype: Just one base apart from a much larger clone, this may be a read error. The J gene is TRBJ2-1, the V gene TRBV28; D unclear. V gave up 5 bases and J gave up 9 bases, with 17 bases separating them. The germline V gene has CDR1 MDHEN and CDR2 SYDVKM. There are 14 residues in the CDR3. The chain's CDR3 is CASSLTGSRCEQFF. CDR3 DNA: TGTGCCAGCAGTCTGACGGGTAGCAGGTGTGAGCAGTTCTTC.

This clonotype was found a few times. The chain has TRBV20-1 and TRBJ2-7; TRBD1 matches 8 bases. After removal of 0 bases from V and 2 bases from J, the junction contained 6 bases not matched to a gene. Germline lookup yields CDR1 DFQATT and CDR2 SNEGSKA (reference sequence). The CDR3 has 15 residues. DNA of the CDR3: TGCAGTGCTAGAGATCCAGGACAGGGACCCTACGAGCAGTACTTC. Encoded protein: CSARDPGQGPYEQYF.

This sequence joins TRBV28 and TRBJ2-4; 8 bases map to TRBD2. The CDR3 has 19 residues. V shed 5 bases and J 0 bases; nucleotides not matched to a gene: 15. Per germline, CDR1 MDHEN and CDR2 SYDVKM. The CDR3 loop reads CASSPTGTRESGAKNIQYF. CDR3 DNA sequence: TGTGCCAGCAGTCCGACCGGGACTAGGGAGTCAGGAGCCAAAAACATTCAGTACTTC.

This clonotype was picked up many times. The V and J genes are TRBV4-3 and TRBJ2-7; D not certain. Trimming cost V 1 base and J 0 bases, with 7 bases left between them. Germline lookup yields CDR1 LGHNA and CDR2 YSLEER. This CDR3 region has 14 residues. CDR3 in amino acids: CASSQAAGSYEQYF. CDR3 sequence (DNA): TGCGCCAGCAGCCAAGCTGCCGGCTCCTACGAGCAGTACTTC.

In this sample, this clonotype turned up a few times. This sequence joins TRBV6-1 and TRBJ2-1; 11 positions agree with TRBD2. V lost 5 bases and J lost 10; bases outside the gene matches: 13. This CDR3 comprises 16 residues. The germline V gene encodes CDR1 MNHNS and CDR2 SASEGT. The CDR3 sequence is CASSPPTSGVLREQFF. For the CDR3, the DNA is TGTGCCAGCAGTCCCCCGACTAGCGGGGTCTTACGCGAGCAGTTCTTC.

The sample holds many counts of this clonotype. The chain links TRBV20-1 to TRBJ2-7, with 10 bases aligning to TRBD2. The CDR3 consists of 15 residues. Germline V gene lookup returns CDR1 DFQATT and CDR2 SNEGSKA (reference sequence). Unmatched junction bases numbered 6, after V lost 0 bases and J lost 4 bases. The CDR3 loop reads CSAREGLAGVYEQYF. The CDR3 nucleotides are TGCAGTGCTAGAGAGGGGCTAGCGGGGGTTTACGAGCAGTACTTC.

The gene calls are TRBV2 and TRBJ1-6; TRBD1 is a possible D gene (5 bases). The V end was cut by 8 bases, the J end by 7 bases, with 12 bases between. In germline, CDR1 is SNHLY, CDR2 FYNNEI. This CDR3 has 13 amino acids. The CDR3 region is CASGRDGNSPLHF. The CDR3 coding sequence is TGTGCCAGCGGTCGGGACGGAAATTCACCCCTCCACTTT. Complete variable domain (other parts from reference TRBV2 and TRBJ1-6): EPEVTQTPSHQVTQMGQEVILRCVPISNHLYFYWYRQILGQKVEFLVSFYNNEISEKSEIFDDQFSVERPDGSNFTLKIRSTKLEDSAMYFCASGRDGNSPLHFGNGTRLTVT.